This TCR beta chain originates from a study of identical twins. Whole-study results and caveats: Fewer insertions were carried by abundant cord blood beta clonotypes, but none was seen in memory repertoires. Among monozygotic twins, out-of-frame TCR alpha sharing exceeded what models predicted. Beta out-of-frame sequences displayed a weaker excess of sharing between twins.

Concerning this clonotype: Its target is unknown.

TCRdb re-called the 5' RACE reads through MiXCR, storing one row per CDR3 protein. The sample yields 250,000 to 350,000 distinct CDR3 sequences, roughly 9.8% seen once. V lost 5 bases to trimming and J lost 4 bases; unmatched junction nucleotides: 11. Per the germline V gene, CDR1 is MNHNS and CDR2 is SASEGT. The CDR3 length is 16 residues. Healthy Caucasians made up all donors. This sample also belongs to another study, concerning yellow fever vaccine responses in identical twins.

V is TRBV6-1 and J is TRBJ2-1, with 7 bases lining up with TRBD1. The TCR originated in a woman aged 18-29 years in good health. The sample consisted of CD8+ T cells sorted from blood. In DNA form, the CDR3 reads TGTGCCAGCAGTCGTCAGGGGACAGAGTGGTACAATGAGCAGTTCTTC. The encoded protein is CASSRQGTEWYNEQFF.